Below are 18 T cell receptor beta chains sequenced from a single sample in a study of OX40 agonist ivuxolimab in advanced cancers. Produced via immunoSEQ multiplex PCR; TCRdb's table is partial and in-frame only. The repertoire holds about 41,000 clones, about 87% seen once, with about 23% in the top ten. The specimen was CD4+ or CD8+ T cells sorted from blood, collected in a trial of the OX40 agonist ivuxolimab. These receptors were obtained from an adult with an advanced solid tumor such as melanoma, head and neck, liver or kidney cancer.

This clone appeared a few times. The chain is built from TRBV18 and TRBJ1-1; D is possibly TRBD1 (5 bases). The germline gives CDR1 KGHSH, CDR2 LQKENI. V lost 5 bases, J lost 4 bases, and 8 bases lay in between. The CDR3 has 12 residues. The CDR3 sequence: CASSVGGTEAFF. The CDR3 nucleotides read TGTGCCAGCTCAGTTGGGGGCACTGAAGCTTTCTTT.

The V gene is TRBV5-4, the J gene TRBJ2-2, with TRBD1 matching over 8 bases. CDR1 is SGHNT, CDR2 YYREEE, per germline (reference sequence). This CDR3 contains 14 residues. Unmatched junction bases numbered 2, after V lost 4 bases and J lost 3 bases. The CDR3 spells CASSGQGDTGELFF. CDR3 bases: TGTGCCAGCAGCGGACAGGGCGACACCGGGGAGCTGTTTTTT.

V and J are TRBV4-1 and TRBJ2-7; D is possibly TRBD1 (5 bases). V gave up 3 bases and J gave up 4 bases, with 7 bases separating them. There are 12 residues in the CDR3. From germline, CDR1 is MGHRA and CDR2 YSYEKL. CDR3 DNA sequence: TGCGCCAGCAGCCATCCAGGGTACGAGCAGTACTTC. The encoded protein is CASSHPGYEQYF.

This chain uses TRBV4-1 with TRBJ2-7; TRBD2 agrees at 7 bases. Looked up from germline, CDR1 is MGHRA and CDR2 is YSYEKL. The V gene end was trimmed by 5 bases and the J gene end by 4 bases; junction bases not matched to a gene: 17. This CDR3 is built from 17 residues. The CDR3 DNA reads as TGCGCCAGCAGCTTCGGAGGGCTAGCGGACACCTCTTACGAGCAGTACTTC. It codes for CASSFGGLADTSYEQYF.

The chain uses TRBV7-9 and TRBJ1-3, with 8 bases lining up with TRBD1. V lost 3 bases and J lost 6; bases outside the gene matches: 13. The CDR3 covers 17 residues. The germline CDR1 and CDR2 sequences are SEHNR and FQNEAQ (reference sequence). In DNA form, the CDR3 reads TGTGCCAGCAGCTTCTCAAAAGGGACAGGAAAAGAAAACACCATATATTTT. Its translation is CASSFSKGTGKENTIYF.

This chain links TRBV27 with TRBJ1-1; D gene unclear. CDR3 length equals 12 residues. Germline loops: CDR1 MNHEY, CDR2 SMNVEV (reference sequence). The V end was cut by 6 bases, the J end by 7 bases, with 12 bases between. CDR3 sequence: CASRRAAHEAFF. In nucleotides, the CDR3 is TGTGCCAGCAGACGCGCGGCCCATGAAGCTTTCTTT.

CDR3 loop: CASSPGPSYEQYF. The CDR3 DNA follows: TGTGCCAGTAGTCCCGGTCCCTCCTACGAGCAGTACTTC. V usage is TRBV19 and J usage is TRBJ2-7; D unresolved. The germline gives CDR1 LNHDA, CDR2 SQIVND (reference sequence). This CDR3 is built from 13 residues. Trimming took 5 bases from V and 0 from J, leaving 8 bases between them.

This clone is a singleton in its sample. The V call is TRBV19, the J call TRBJ2-7, with 9 positions matching TRBD1. V trimming: 3 bases; J trimming: 6 bases; junction bases outside the gene matches: 12. Germline loops: CDR1 LNHDA, CDR2 SQIVND (reference sequence). The CDR3 covers 16 residues. Here the CDR3 DNA reads TGTGCCAGTAGTATTGCCGGACAGGGGCTGTCGGGCGAGCAGTACTTC. This gives the protein CASSIAGQGLSGEQYF.

The chain recombines TRBV7-9 with TRBJ1-5, with no clear D. Trimming cost V 6 bases and J 3 bases, with 6 bases left between them. This CDR3 is built from 12 residues. From germline, CDR1 is SEHNR and CDR2 FQNEAQ (reference sequence). DNA for the CDR3: TGTGCCAGCAGATATCACAATCAGCCCCAGCATTTT. Its translation is CASRYHNQPQHF. The whole variable domain, filled in from reference TRBV7-9 and TRBJ1-5, reads DTGVSQNPRHKITKRGQNVTFRCDPISEHNRLYWYRQTLGQGPEFLTYFQNEAQLEKSRLLSDRFSAERPKGSFSTLEIQRTEQGDSAMYLCASRYHNQPQHFGDGTRLSIL.

V usage is TRBV27 and J usage is TRBJ2-1; D gene ambiguous. Germline CDR1 reads MNHEY; CDR2 reads SMNVEV (reference sequence). V lost 5 bases, J lost 4 bases, and 15 bases lay in between. This CDR3 spans 15 amino acids. CDR3 DNA sequence: TGTGCCAGCAGTCACGCGACAAAGCCATACAATGAGCAGTTCTTC. It yields the protein CASSHATKPYNEQFF.

DNA for the CDR3: TGTGCCAGCAGGTACCGACAGGGGGCCTTTGCCGGGGAGCTGTTTTTT. Protein product: CASRYRQGAFAGELFF. The chain joins TRBV5-4 to TRBJ2-2, with TRBD1 matching 10 bases. V dropped 5 bases and J dropped 6; count of bases not matched to a gene: 10. CDR3 size: 16 residues. In germline, CDR1 is SGHNT, CDR2 YYREEE (reference sequence).

In its sample, this clone was seen a few times. J is TRBJ1-5 and V is TRBV30; 7 nucleotides agree with TRBD1. With 3 bases clipped from V and 9 bases from J, the junction kept 8 bases outside the gene matches. The CDR3 sequence is 13 residues long. CDR1 and CDR2 from the germline V gene are GTSNPN and SVGIG (reference sequence). CDR3 bases: TGTGCCTGGAGCCCAATTCAGGGGGGGCCCCAGCATTTT. The encoded protein is CAWSPIQGGPQHF.

The gene calls are TRBV25-1 and TRBJ1-2; tentative D call: TRBD1 (5 bases). This CDR3 is 14 amino acids long. The ends were cut back, 3 bases at V and 8 bases at J, with 16 bases in the middle. Germline V CDR1 and CDR2: MGHDK, SYGVNS. CDR3 loop: CASSDPHEWDGYTF. The CDR3 DNA sequence: TGTGCCAGCAGTGATCCCCATGAGTGGGACGGCTACACCTTC.

This clone was detected once. V usage is TRBV15 and J usage is TRBJ2-1; 16 bases match TRBD2. The length of the CDR3 is 16 residues. V gave up 5 bases and J gave up 8 bases; unmatched junction bases: 6. Germline CDR1 and CDR2: LNHNV and YYDKDF (reference sequence). CDR3 sequence (DNA): TGTGCCACCAGCGGGACTAGCGGGAGGGCCGGCCATGAGCAGTTCTTC. Amino acid sequence: CATSGTSGRAGHEQFF.

The chain joins TRBV6-5 to TRBJ1-5; the D gene is possibly TRBD1 (5 bases). The CDR3 has 15 amino acids. V was clipped by 6 bases and J by 5 bases, with 17 bases between them. The germline V gene encodes CDR1 MNHEY and CDR2 SVGAGI. The CDR3 DNA follows: TGTGCCAGCAGAGCCTTTCAGACAGTCGATCAGCCCCAGCATTTT. Its protein product is CASRAFQTVDQPQHF.

This chain joins TRBV9 and TRBJ2-3; D not resolved. V lost 1 base to trimming and J lost 4 bases, with 7 bases between them. This CDR3 spans 13 amino acids. Germline CDR1 is SGDLS and CDR2 is YYNGEE. CDR3 in DNA: TGTGCCAGCAGCGTAACCGGCCCAGATACGCAGTATTTT. Its protein product is CASSVTGPDTQYF. Drawing the rest from reference TRBV9 and TRBJ2-3, the complete variable domain is DSGVTQTPKHLITATGQRVTLRCSPRSGDLSVYWYQQSLDQGLQFLIQYYNGEERAKGNILERFSAQQFPDLHSELNLSSLELGDSALYFCASSVTGPDTQYFGPGTRLTVL.

This clone appeared a single time. The chain joins TRBV6-1 to TRBJ1-1, with D perhaps matching TRBD1 (6 bases). With 2 bases removed from V and 6 bases from J, the gap between germline ends came to 16 bases. The CDR3 extends over 15 amino acids. The germline V gene has CDR1 MNHNS and CDR2 SASEGT. CDR3 in DNA: TGTGCCAGCAGTGAATGGGGGCGGGAAGGGGCTGAAGCTTTCTTT. This translates into CASSEWGREGAEAFF.

This sequence joins TRBV6-1 and TRBJ2-1; 15 bases map to TRBD2. Germline trimming cut 6 bases from V and 8 bases from J; bases unmatched to any gene: 5. Germline CDR1 MNHNS, CDR2 SASEGT. The CDR3 covers 15 residues. CDR3 protein: CASSEGLAGGDEQFF. The CDR3 DNA sequence: TGTGCCAGCAGCGAGGGACTAGCGGGAGGCGATGAGCAGTTCTTC.